In its sample, the clone carrying this T cell receptor (beta chain) was seen a few times. As yet, its antigen is unknown. This entry comes from a study of identical twins. Study results and limitations: Beta out-of-frame sequences showed weaker excess sharing between twins. Conclusions relied on cross-sectional statistical analysis, not following the same donors.

In germline, CDR1 is SGHRS, CDR2 YFSETQ. This CDR3 comprises 15 residues. The V gene end was trimmed by 4 bases and the J gene end by 7 bases; junction bases not matched to a gene: 11. Healthy Caucasians were all of the donors. A universal primer site was incorporated via template switching, and the cDNA contained unique molecular identifiers. TCRdb fed the 5' RACE reads into MiXCR, producing one record per CDR3 protein. The profile shows approximately 690,000 distinct CDR3 sequences, around 5.7% of them singletons. This TCR was recovered from a man aged 18 to 29 in good health. The V gene is TRBV5-1, the J gene TRBJ2-7; the match to TRBD2 covers 10 bases. Sequencing input: naive T cells sorted from blood. The CDR3 DNA follows: TGCGCCAGCAGCCGGACTAGCGGACCCCCGGGAGAGCAGTACGTC. It codes for CASSRTSGPPGEQYV.